This T cell receptor (beta chain) was sequenced in a study of PD-1 blockade in classical Hodgkin lymphoma. Findings of the study overall: A significant rise in TCR diversity was seen by C4D1 for CD4+ cells but not for CD8+ cells.

This CDR3 is built from 12 residues. CDR1 is SQVTM and CDR2 is ANQGSEA in the germline V gene. Trimming pared 0 bases from V and 5 bases from J, leaving 6 bases between. As concerns this clone: Its antigen is not known.

Only in-frame clones appear in the TCRdb table, and some are missing; sequencing was by immunoSEQ multiplex PCR. The table lists just under 30,000 clones, 70% to 85% of them singletons, with 4% in the top ten. Every one of the patients relapsed after autologous stem cell transplantation (brentuximab vedotin exposure was variable). The rearrangement uses TRBV29-1 and TRBJ2-3; D is ambiguous. The starting material was peripheral blood mononuclear cells (PBMCs), obtained before the second cycle of nivolumab. This clonotype was obtained from a human donor with classical Hodgkin lymphoma. CDR3 sequence reads: CSVEDGGDTQYF. CDR3 in DNA: TGCAGCGTTGAAGACGGCGGAGATACGCAGTATTTT.